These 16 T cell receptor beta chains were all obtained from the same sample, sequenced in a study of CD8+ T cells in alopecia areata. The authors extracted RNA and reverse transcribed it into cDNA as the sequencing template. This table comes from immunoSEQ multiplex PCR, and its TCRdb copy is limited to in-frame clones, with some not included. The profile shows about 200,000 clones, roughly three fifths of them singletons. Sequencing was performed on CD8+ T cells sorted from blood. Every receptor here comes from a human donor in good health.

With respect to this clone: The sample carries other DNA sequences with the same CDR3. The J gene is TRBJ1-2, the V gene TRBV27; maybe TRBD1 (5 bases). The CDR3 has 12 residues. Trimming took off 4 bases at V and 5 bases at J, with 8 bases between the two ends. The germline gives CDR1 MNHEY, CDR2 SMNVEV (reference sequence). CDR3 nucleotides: TGTGCCAGCAGTTCCGGGGGGTATGGCTACACCTTC. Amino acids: CASSSGGYGYTF.

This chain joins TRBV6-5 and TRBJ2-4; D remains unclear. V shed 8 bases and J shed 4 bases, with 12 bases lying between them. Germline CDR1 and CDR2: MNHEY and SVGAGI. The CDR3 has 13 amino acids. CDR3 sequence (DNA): TGTGCCAGCCGCAGCCCAGAGAAAAACATTCAGTACTTC. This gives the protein CASRSPEKNIQYF.

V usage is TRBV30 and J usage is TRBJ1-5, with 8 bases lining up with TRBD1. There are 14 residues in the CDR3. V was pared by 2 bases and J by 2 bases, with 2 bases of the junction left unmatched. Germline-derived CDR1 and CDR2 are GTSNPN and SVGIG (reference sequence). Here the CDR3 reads CAWSRGQGNQPQHF. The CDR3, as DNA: TGTGCCTGGAGTAGGGGACAGGGCAATCAGCCCCAGCATTTT.

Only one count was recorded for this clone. CDR3 in amino acids: CASSQDRNNLNTEAFF. CDR3 DNA: TGCGCCAGCAGCCAAGACAGGAACAACCTGAACACTGAAGCTTTCTTT. This chain connects TRBV4-1 to TRBJ1-1; D not certain. The CDR3 covers 16 residues. Trimming took off 0 bases at V and 0 bases at J, with 11 bases between the two ends. Germline V lookup: CDR1 MGHRA, CDR2 YSYEKL.

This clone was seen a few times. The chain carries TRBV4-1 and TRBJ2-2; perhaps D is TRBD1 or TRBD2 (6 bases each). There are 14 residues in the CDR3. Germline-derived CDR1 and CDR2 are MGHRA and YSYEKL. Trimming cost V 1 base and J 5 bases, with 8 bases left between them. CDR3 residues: CASSQGRGTGELFF. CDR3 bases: TGCGCCAGCAGCCAAGGGAGGGGGACCGGGGAGCTGTTTTTT.

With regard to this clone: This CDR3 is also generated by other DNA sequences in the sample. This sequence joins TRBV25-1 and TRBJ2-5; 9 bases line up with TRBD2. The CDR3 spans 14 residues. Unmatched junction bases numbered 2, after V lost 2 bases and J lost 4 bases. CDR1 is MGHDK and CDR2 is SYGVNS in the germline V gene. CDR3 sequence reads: CASSEGAGGETQYF. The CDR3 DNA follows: TGTGCCAGCAGTGAAGGAGCGGGGGGAGAGACCCAGTACTTC.

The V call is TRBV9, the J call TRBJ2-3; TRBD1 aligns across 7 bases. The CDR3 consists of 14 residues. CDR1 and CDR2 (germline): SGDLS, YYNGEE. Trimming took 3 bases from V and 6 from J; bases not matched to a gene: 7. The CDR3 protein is CASSAGTGADTQYF. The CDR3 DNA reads TGTGCCAGCAGCGCGGGAACAGGGGCGGATACGCAGTATTTT.

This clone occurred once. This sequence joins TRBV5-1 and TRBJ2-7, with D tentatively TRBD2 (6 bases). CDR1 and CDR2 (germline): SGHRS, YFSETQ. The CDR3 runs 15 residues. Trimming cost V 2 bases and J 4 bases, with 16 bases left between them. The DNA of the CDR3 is TGCGCCAGCAGCTTCCGGGAGACGGATATTTACGAGCAGTACTTC. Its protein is CASSFRETDIYEQYF. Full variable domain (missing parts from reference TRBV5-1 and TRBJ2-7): KAGVTQTPRYLIKTRGQQVTLSCSPISGHRSVSWYQQTPGQGLQFLFEYFSETQRNKGNFPGRFSGRQFSNSRSEMNVSTLELGDSALYLCASSFRETDIYEQYFGPGTRLTVT.

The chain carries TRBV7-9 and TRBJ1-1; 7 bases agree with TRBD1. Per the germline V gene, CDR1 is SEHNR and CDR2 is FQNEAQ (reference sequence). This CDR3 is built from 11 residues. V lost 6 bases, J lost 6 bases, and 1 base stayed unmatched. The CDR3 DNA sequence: TGTGCCAGCAGACAGGGGCCTGAAGCTTTCTTT. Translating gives CASRQGPEAFF.

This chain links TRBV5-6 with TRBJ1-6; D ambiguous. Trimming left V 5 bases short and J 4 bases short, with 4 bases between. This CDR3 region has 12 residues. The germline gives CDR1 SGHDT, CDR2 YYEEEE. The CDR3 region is CASRSYNSPLHF. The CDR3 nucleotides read TGTGCCAGCAGGAGTTATAATTCACCCCTCCACTTT.

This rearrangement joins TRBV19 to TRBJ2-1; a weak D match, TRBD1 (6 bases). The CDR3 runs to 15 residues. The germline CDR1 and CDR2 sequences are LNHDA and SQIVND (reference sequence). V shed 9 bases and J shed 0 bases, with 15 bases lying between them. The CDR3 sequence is CASRTAYSSYNEQFF. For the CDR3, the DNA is TGTGCCAGCAGGACAGCCTACAGCTCCTACAATGAGCAGTTCTTC.

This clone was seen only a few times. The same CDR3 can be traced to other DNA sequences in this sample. CDR3 protein: CSVGQGSYEQYF. DNA for the CDR3: TGCAGCGTCGGACAGGGGTCGTACGAGCAGTACTTC. The chain combines TRBV29-1 with TRBJ2-7; 9 bases fit TRBD1. The J segment lost 4 bases and the V segment lost 6 bases, leaving 4 bases of the junction unmatched. The CDR3 spans 12 residues. The germline gives CDR1 SQVTM, CDR2 ANQGSEA.

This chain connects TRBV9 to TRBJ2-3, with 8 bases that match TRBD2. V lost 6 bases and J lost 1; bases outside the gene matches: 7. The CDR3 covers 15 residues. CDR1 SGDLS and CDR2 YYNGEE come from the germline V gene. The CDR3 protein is CASKASGGRTDTQYF. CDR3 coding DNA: TGTGCCAGCAAGGCCAGCGGGGGTCGCACAGATACGCAGTATTTT.

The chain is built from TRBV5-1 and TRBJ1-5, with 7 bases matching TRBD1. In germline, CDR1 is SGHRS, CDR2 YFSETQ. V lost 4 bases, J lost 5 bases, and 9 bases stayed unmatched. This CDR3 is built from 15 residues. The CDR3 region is CASSLGTALDQPQHF. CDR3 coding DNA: TGCGCCAGCAGCCTAGGGACAGCCCTCGATCAGCCCCAGCATTTT.

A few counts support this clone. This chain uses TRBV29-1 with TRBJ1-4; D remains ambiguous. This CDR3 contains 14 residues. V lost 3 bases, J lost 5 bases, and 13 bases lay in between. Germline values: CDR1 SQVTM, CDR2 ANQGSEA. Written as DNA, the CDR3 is TGCAGCGTTGAGGTAACCGGATTAAATGAAAAACTGTTTTTT. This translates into CSVEVTGLNEKLFF.

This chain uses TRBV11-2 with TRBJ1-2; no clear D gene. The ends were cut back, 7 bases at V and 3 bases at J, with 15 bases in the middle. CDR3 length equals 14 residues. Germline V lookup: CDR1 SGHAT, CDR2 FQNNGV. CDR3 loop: CASTRLVPDYGYTF. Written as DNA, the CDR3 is TGTGCCAGCACCAGACTGGTTCCCGACTATGGCTACACCTTC.